Listed below are T cell receptor beta chains from one sample, sequenced in a study of shared clonotypes between healthy human individuals. Produced via immunoSEQ multiplex PCR; TCRdb's table is partial and in-frame only. The table includes roughly 2.5 million clones, around nine tenths detected once. Sequenced material: naive CD4+ T cells sorted from blood. All receptors come from a man younger than 30 in good health. Both conserved end residues are part of each CDR3. Each record gives: J gene, V gene, D gene, clone size, CDR3 DNA, CDR3 protein. The D gene is left open where the match is weak. Expanded clones get a size class; other rows say once, few or many, or leave the size out.

j_gene: TRBJ1-6
v_gene: TRBV5-4
d_gene: TRBD1
abundance: .
CDR3nt: TGTGCCAGCAGCTTTGACAGGGAGAGGTATTCACCCCTCCACTTT
CDR3aa: CASSFDRERYSPLHF

j_gene: TRBJ2-1
v_gene: TRBV10-3
d_gene: .
abundance: few
CDR3nt: TGTGCCATCAGGGGGGGCTCCTACAATGAGCAGTTCTTC
CDR3aa: CAIRGGSYNEQFF

j_gene: TRBJ2-7
v_gene: TRBV5-1
d_gene: .
abundance: .
CDR3nt: TGCGCCAGCAGCTTGTTTTCCGGGAGAAAGTTCTACGAGCAGTACTTC
CDR3aa: CASSLFSGRKFYEQYF

j_gene: TRBJ1-5
v_gene: TRBV6-1
d_gene: .
abundance: .
CDR3nt: TGTGCCAGCAGTGAAGGGGGCAGGGAGGGTCAGCCCCAGCATTTT
CDR3aa: CASSEGGREGQPQHF

j_gene: TRBJ2-3
v_gene: TRBV11-3
d_gene: .
abundance: .
CDR3nt: TGTGCCAGCAGCTTGGGCTCATACACAGATACGCAGTATTTT
CDR3aa: CASSLGSYTDTQYF

j_gene: TRBJ1-4
v_gene: TRBV30
d_gene: .
abundance: .
CDR3nt: TGTGCCTGCCCGGGACACCTTAATGAAAAACTGTTTTTT
CDR3aa: CACPGHLNEKLFF

j_gene: TRBJ2-3
v_gene: TRBV5-1
d_gene: TRBD2
abundance: .
CDR3nt: TGCGCCAGCAGCGCGCAAGCGGGGGGCTTACGAGATACGCAGTATTTT
CDR3aa: CASSAQAGGLRDTQYF

j_gene: TRBJ1-2
v_gene: TRBV19
d_gene: .
abundance: .
CDR3nt: TGTGCCAGTAGAAGCCAGGGGAACTATGGCTACACCTTC
CDR3aa: CASRSQGNYGYTF

j_gene: TRBJ1-2
v_gene: TRBV10-3
d_gene: .
abundance: .
CDR3nt: TGTGCCATCAGTGAATTTGTGGGGCCCTATGGCTACACCTTC
CDR3aa: CAISEFVGPYGYTF

j_gene: TRBJ1-1
v_gene: TRBV18
d_gene: .
abundance: .
CDR3nt: TGTGCCAGCTCACCACCGGCCCAGGGGAACACTGAAGCTTTCTTT
CDR3aa: CASSPPAQGNTEAFF

j_gene: TRBJ2-5
v_gene: TRBV5-8
d_gene: TRBD2
abundance: .
CDR3nt: TGTGCCAATGGACCCACCGCTTGGCTCGCGGGAGGCTGGGAGACCCAGTACTTC
CDR3aa: CANGPTAWLAGGWETQYF

j_gene: TRBJ2-3
v_gene: TRBV5-1
d_gene: TRBD2
abundance: once
CDR3nt: TGCGCCAGCAGCTTGTCGGGACTAGCCACAGATACGCAGTATTTT
CDR3aa: CASSLSGLATDTQYF

j_gene: TRBJ2-5
v_gene: TRBV5-8
d_gene: TRBD2
abundance: .
CDR3nt: TGTGCCAGCAGTCATGCTAGACTAGCGGGAGTACAAGAGACCCAGTACTTC
CDR3aa: CASSHARLAGVQETQYF

j_gene: TRBJ1-2
v_gene: TRBV18
d_gene: .
abundance: .
CDR3nt: TGTGCCAGCTCACCGGGGCTAATGAGCGATGGCTACACCTTC
CDR3aa: CASSPGLMSDGYTF

j_gene: TRBJ1-2
v_gene: TRBV6-1
d_gene: TRBD1
abundance: .
CDR3nt: TGTGCCAGCAGTCAACCTTTGACAGGGAACTATGGCTACACCTTC
CDR3aa: CASSQPLTGNYGYTF

j_gene: TRBJ1-1
v_gene: TRBV11-2
d_gene: .
abundance: .
CDR3nt: TGTGCCAGCAGCTTGAGGGAGAACACTGAAGCTTTCTTT
CDR3aa: CASSLRENTEAFF

j_gene: TRBJ2-7
v_gene: TRBV7-3
d_gene: TRBD2
abundance: .
CDR3nt: TGTGCCAGCAGCTTAACGGGACTAGCGGGCTACGAGCAGTACTTC
CDR3aa: CASSLTGLAGYEQYF

j_gene: TRBJ2-5
v_gene: TRBV7-3
d_gene: TRBD2
abundance: .
CDR3nt: TGTGCCAGCAGCCCCGGGGGGGGGCAAGAGACCCAGTACTTC
CDR3aa: CASSPGGGQETQYF

j_gene: TRBJ2-5
v_gene: TRBV30
d_gene: .
abundance: .
CDR3nt: TGTGCCTGGAGGGAGGTCCCGGACGGGGCCGGAGAGACCCAGTACTTC
CDR3aa: CAWREVPDGAGETQYF

j_gene: TRBJ1-1
v_gene: TRBV5-1
d_gene: .
abundance: .
CDR3nt: TGCGCCAGCAGCCCGACAGGTTCTAGCGAAGCTTTCTTT
CDR3aa: CASSPTGSSEAFF

j_gene: TRBJ2-3
v_gene: TRBV5-4
d_gene: TRBD2
abundance: .
CDR3nt: TGTGCCAGCAGCTTGGCGCCTCTAGCGGGAGATACGCAGTATTTT
CDR3aa: CASSLAPLAGDTQYF

j_gene: TRBJ2-7
v_gene: TRBV15
d_gene: .
abundance: .
CDR3nt: TGTGCCACCAGCAGAGAGAGAAAATTAGAGCAGTACTTC
CDR3aa: CATSRERKLEQYF

j_gene: TRBJ1-3
v_gene: TRBV19
d_gene: TRBD1
abundance: .
CDR3nt: TGTGCCAGTACCCCTCAGGGGGCTAGTGGAAACACCATATATTTT
CDR3aa: CASTPQGASGNTIYF

j_gene: TRBJ1-2
v_gene: TRBV27
d_gene: .
abundance: .
CDR3nt: TGTGCCAGCAGTTTACCGGGGGGTGGCTACACCTTC
CDR3aa: CASSLPGGGYTF

j_gene: TRBJ1-2
v_gene: TRBV7-9
d_gene: TRBD1
abundance: once
CDR3nt: TGTGCCAGCAGCCGTCAGGGGGGTAACTATGGCTACACCTTC
CDR3aa: CASSRQGGNYGYTF

j_gene: TRBJ2-1
v_gene: TRBV5-1
d_gene: .
abundance: .
CDR3nt: TGCGCCAGCAGCTTGGGTTCGTCCCCAAGCTCCTACAATGAGCAGTTCTTC
CDR3aa: CASSLGSSPSSYNEQFF

j_gene: TRBJ2-5
v_gene: TRBV11-2
d_gene: TRBD2
abundance: .
CDR3nt: TGTGCCAGCAGCCCTATGGCTAGCGGCCTTACGGAGACCCAGTACTTC
CDR3aa: CASSPMASGLTETQYF

j_gene: TRBJ2-1
v_gene: TRBV4-3
d_gene: .
abundance: .
CDR3nt: TGCGCCAGCAGCCAAGCACAGTACAATGAGCAGTTCTTC
CDR3aa: CASSQAQYNEQFF

j_gene: TRBJ1-4
v_gene: TRBV5-4
d_gene: .
abundance: .
CDR3nt: TGTGCCAGCAGCCCCGGGCTAAATGAAAAACTGTTTTTT
CDR3aa: CASSPGLNEKLFF